This TCR beta chain was observed in a study of T-cell reconstitution after alpha-beta-depleted transplantation in children. The TCRbeta library was prepared with unique molecular identifiers. Using its own MiXCR run on the PCR reads, TCRdb lists one record per CDR3 protein. Of about 280,000 distinct CDR3 sequences in the sample, around 10% were seen once. CDR1 is ENHRY and CDR2 is SYGVKD in the germline V gene. The V and J ends lost 3 bases and 10 bases respectively, with 13 bases between them. The CDR3 totals 13 residues. The table lists this clonotype with many counts. This TCR derives from a male patient under 10 years old who had a stem cell transplant for chronic granulomatous disease, so the T cells may come from the graft donor. The chain uses TRBV10-3 and TRBJ2-4, with D perhaps TRBD1 or TRBD2 (5 bases each). This specimen was peripheral blood, taken 180 days after TCRalphabeta/CD19-depleted stem cell transplant. CDR3: CAISDDAWGIQYF. The CDR3 DNA reads as TGTGCCATCAGTGACGACGCTTGGGGGATTCAGTACTTC.